The rows below give T cell receptor beta chains drawn from one sample of a study of blood T cells in healthy people across ages. In TCRdb, the 5' RACE reads were re-called with MiXCR into one record per CDR3 protein. The repertoire consists of fewer than 1,000,000 distinct CDR3 sequences, with more than 40% occurring once and the leading ten covering about 21%. Sequencing was done on a sample of blood. The origin of the receptors is a man aged 55 to 70 in good health. Both conserved end residues are part of each CDR3. D genes are given only for firm matches. The listing skips clone size in some rows; elsewhere it reads once, few, many or a size class.

TRBD1	TRBV7-2	-	TRBJ2-1	TGTGCCAGCAGCAGACAGGGACAGGGCTACAATGAGCAGTTCTTC	CASSRQGQGYNEQFF
-	TRBV12-3/TRBV12-4	-	TRBJ2-2	TGTGCCAGCAGTGGGACTTATCCCGGGGAGCTGTTTTTT	CASSGTYPGELFF
-	TRBV9	-	TRBJ1-4	TGTGCCAGCAGCCCTTCTTCGGGAATGACTAATGAAAAACTGTTTTTT	CASSPSSGMTNEKLFF
-	TRBV5-6	-	TRBJ2-2	TGTGCCAGCAGCTTTCGGGGGTTATACACCGGGGAGCTGTTTTTT	CASSFRGLYTGELFF
-	TRBV27	-	TRBJ2-7	TGTGCCAGCAGTTTTTCTCCATCCTACGAGCAGTACTTC	CASSFSPSYEQYF
-	TRBV5-1	-	TRBJ1-4	TGCGCCAGCAGCTTTCCCGAAGGTGAAAAACTGTTTTTT	CASSFPEGEKLFF
-	TRBV19	-	TRBJ1-4	TGTGCCAGTAGCCTAGGCACAGGGACTACTAATGAAAAACTGTTTTTT	CASSLGTGTTNEKLFF
TRBD1	TRBV7-2	-	TRBJ2-3	TGTGCCAGCAGCCAACAGGGGGAAGATACGCAGTATTTT	CASSQQGEDTQYF
-	TRBV6-5	-	TRBJ2-1	TGTGCCAGCAGTTACTTAAACCTGGGGAATGAGCAGTTCTTC	CASSYLNLGNEQFF
TRBD1	TRBV6-6	few	TRBJ2-3	TGTGCCAGCAGGATGCATCAGGGGGCTACTGGGGGGGATACGCAGTATTTT	CASRMHQGATGGDTQYF
TRBD2	TRBV6-1	-	TRBJ2-1	TGTGCCAGCAAGGTCCAAGTTGGGTACAGCGGGAGGGGGAATGAGCAGTTCTTC	CASKVQVGYSGRGNEQFF
-	TRBV5-1	-	TRBJ2-7	TGCGCCAGCAGCTATGCAAGAGTCTCCTACGAGCAGTACTTC	CASSYARVSYEQYF
-	TRBV21-1	-	TRBJ2-3	TGTGCCAGCAGTGATACCGGGACTAGTTATCCAAAACCCGATACGCAGTATTTT	CASSDTGTSYPKPDTQYF
-	TRBV25-1	-	TRBJ1-2	TGTGCCAGCAGCCTGACCGGGACCTTGACCTACACCTTC	CASSLTGTLTYTF
TRBD1	TRBV27	-	TRBJ1-2	TGTGCCAGCAGACGACAGGGGGCGCGGTATGGCTACACCTTC	CASRRQGARYGYTF
-	TRBV7-2	-	TRBJ2-5	TGTGCCAGCAGCCCCCCTGGGAGGGGGGAGACCCAGTACTTC	CASSPPGRGETQYF
TRBD1	TRBV4-3	-	TRBJ2-2	TGCGCCAGCAGCCAAGAGGAGCCAGGGGGCCTCGGGGAGCTGTTTTTT	CASSQEEPGGLGELFF
-	TRBV5-1	few	TRBJ2-3	TGCGCCAGTTCGGCGGGGGCCAACCCGCGCACAGATACGCAGTATTTT	CASSAGANPRTDTQYF
-	TRBV20-1	many	TRBJ2-5	TGCAGTGCTAGAGTAGATGGGGAGACCCAGTACTTC	CSARVDGETQYF
TRBD2	TRBV18	-	TRBJ2-1	TGTGCCAGCTCACTTTCCGGGACTAGCAATGAGCAGTTCTTC	CASSLSGTSNEQFF
-	TRBV6-6	-	TRBJ1-3	TGTGCCAGCAGCTACGGACACAGCTCTGGAAACACCATATATTTT	CASSYGHSSGNTIYF
-	TRBV19	-	TRBJ1-4	TGTGCCAGTAGAGACAGAAACGTAGAAAAACTGTTTTTT	CASRDRNVEKLFF
TRBD1	TRBV5-1	few	TRBJ2-6	TGCGCCAGCAGCCAGACCGGGACAGCCTCTGGGGCCAACGTCCTGACTTTC	CASSQTGTASGANVLTF
-	TRBV28	-	TRBJ1-6	TGTGCCAGCAGAGGACAGCCCGATTCACCCCTCCACTTT	CASRGQPDSPLHF
TRBD1	TRBV12-3/TRBV12-4	-	TRBJ1-1	TGTGCCAGCAGTCCGACAGGGAGTACTGAAGCTTTCTTT	CASSPTGSTEAFF
TRBD1	TRBV7-3	-	TRBJ2-3	TGTGCCAGCAGCTTAGGACAGGGGCGGCGCACAGATACGCAGTATTTT	CASSLGQGRRTDTQYF
TRBD2	TRBV5-6	-	TRBJ2-3	TGTGCCAGCAGCTTGATTAGCGGGTCAAGGGATACGCAGTATTTT	CASSLISGSRDTQYF
TRBD1	TRBV2	-	TRBJ2-5	TGTGCCAGCAGTCGAACCGGGACAGGGACTGAGACCCAGTACTTC	CASSRTGTGTETQYF
-	TRBV4-3	-	TRBJ2-1	TGCGCCAGCAGCCAAGAGCCTGCAGGGAGCTCCTACAATGAGCAGTTCTTC	CASSQEPAGSSYNEQFF
-	TRBV5-1	-	TRBJ2-3	TGCGCCAGCAACCATGGGGGTTCAGATACGCAGTATTTT	CASNHGGSDTQYF
TRBD2	TRBV20-1	-	TRBJ2-5	TGCAGTGCTAGTGGGGGGGGTAGCGGGGTCTTGTACTTC	CSASGGGSGVLYF
TRBD1	TRBV27	few	TRBJ1-5	TGTGCCAGCAAACCGGGACAGGGGGCAAATCAGCCCCAGCATTTT	CASKPGQGANQPQHF
-	TRBV6-4	few	TRBJ1-1	TGTGCCAGCAGTGTCCGCCCAAGGACTGAAGCTTTCTTT	CASSVRPRTEAFF
-	TRBV10-3	-	TRBJ2-5	TGTGCCATCAGTGAGTATGTAGCTCAGGACGTCGGGACCCAGTACTTC	CAISEYVAQDVGTQYF
-	TRBV12-3/TRBV12-4	-	TRBJ2-7	TGTGCCAGCAGTTCAAACAGGGGGGGGTACGAGCAGTACTTC	CASSSNRGGYEQYF
TRBD1	TRBV9	-	TRBJ1-2	TGTGCCAGCGGAAAATCAACAGGGGAGAGTTCGTATGGCTACACCTTC	CASGKSTGESSYGYTF
TRBD2	TRBV9	-	TRBJ2-1	TGTGCCAGCAGCGTTGTGGCTGCGGGGGGGCACAATGAGCAGTTCTTC	CASSVVAAGGHNEQFF
-	TRBV20-1	few	TRBJ1-2	TGCAGTGCTAGGGTCGTCAGTCGCTATGGCTACACCTTC	CSARVVSRYGYTF
-	TRBV6-6	once	TRBJ1-4	TGTGCCCCACGGGGATATAATGAAAAACTGTTTTTT	CAPRGYNEKLFF
-	TRBV4-3	-	TRBJ2-5	TGCGCCAGCAGCCAAGATCTTGGAGACAGCGAAAACCAAGAGACCCAGTACTTC	CASSQDLGDSENQETQYF
-	TRBV21-1	once	TRBJ1-1	TGTGCCAGCAGCAACACCAGGGGCGCACCTGGGGGGGAGGACACTGAAGCTTTCTTT	CASSNTRGAPGGEDTEAFF
TRBD1	TRBV20-1	few	TRBJ2-1	TGCAGTGCACCACCTGACAGGGCGATCTACAATGAGCAGTTCTTC	CSAPPDRAIYNEQFF
-	TRBV7-2	-	TRBJ2-1	TGTGCCAGCAGCTGGGGGAGGGGGTGGTTATATGAGCAGTTCTTC	CASSWGRGWLYEQFF
TRBD2	TRBV3-1	-	TRBJ2-3	TGTGCCAGCAGCCAAGCCCCCCTACTAGCGGGGGGGACAGATACGCAGTATTTT	CASSQAPLLAGGTDTQYF
-	TRBV28	-	TRBJ2-1	TGTGCCAGCAGTTCAAGTTTAAGGGACCTTTTAGGCAATGAGCAGTTCTTC	CASSSSLRDLLGNEQFF
-	TRBV27	-	TRBJ2-1	TGTGCCAGCAGTTTGGCTATCGGGGCTATCAATGAGCAGTTCTTC	CASSLAIGAINEQFF
TRBD1	TRBV20-1	-	TRBJ1-6	TGCAGTGCTAGAGAATTGACAGGGCGGTCACCCCTCCACTTT	CSARELTGRSPLHF
TRBD1	TRBV6-1	few	TRBJ1-4	TGTGCCAGCAGTACCTACTCCCCCGGGACAGGGAATAATGAAAAACTGTTTTTT	CASSTYSPGTGNNEKLFF
-	TRBV6-5	-	TRBJ1-1	TGTGCCAGCAGGCCTCGAACTCAGGTGAACACTGAAGCTTTCTTT	CASRPRTQVNTEAFF
TRBD1	TRBV12-3/TRBV12-4	few	TRBJ2-6	TGTGCCAGCAGTCCTAGACAGGGGGAAGGGTCTGGGGCCAACGTCCTGACTTTC	CASSPRQGEGSGANVLTF